What follows describes a single T cell receptor (beta chain). In TCRdb, the 5' RACE reads were re-called with MiXCR into one record per CDR3 protein. The sample lists approximately 590,000 distinct CDR3 sequences; approximately 9.6% were seen once. The CDR3 has 13 residues. The entry originates in a study of identical twins. The same sample was also used in a study of yellow fever vaccine responses in identical twins.

The gene calls are TRBV21-1 and TRBJ1-1. TRBV21-1 is shown as a pseudogene. Sequenced: PBMCs. The TCR was taken from a woman under 30 in good health. CDR3 coding DNA: TGTGCCAGCAGCAAAGTGTGCCTGGTCGAAGCTTTCTTT. This translates into CASSKVCLVEAFF.